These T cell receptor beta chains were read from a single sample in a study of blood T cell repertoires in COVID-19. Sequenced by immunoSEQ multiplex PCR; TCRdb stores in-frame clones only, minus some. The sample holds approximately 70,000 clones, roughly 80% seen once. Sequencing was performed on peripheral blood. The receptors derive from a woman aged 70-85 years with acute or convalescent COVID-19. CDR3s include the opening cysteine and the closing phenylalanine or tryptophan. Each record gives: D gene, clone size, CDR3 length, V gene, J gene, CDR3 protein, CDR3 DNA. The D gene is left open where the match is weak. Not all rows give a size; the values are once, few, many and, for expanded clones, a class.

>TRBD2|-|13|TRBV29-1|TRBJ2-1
CSARLAGVNEQFF
TGCAGCGCCCGACTAGCGGGGGTCAATGAGCAGTTCTTC
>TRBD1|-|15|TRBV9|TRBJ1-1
CASSGTGAQDTEAFF
TGTGCCAGCAGCGGGACAGGGGCGCAGGACACTGAAGCTTTCTTT
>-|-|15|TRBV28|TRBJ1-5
CASSSRKQENQPQHF
TGTGCCAGCAGTTCACGGAAACAGGAGAATCAGCCCCAGCATTTT
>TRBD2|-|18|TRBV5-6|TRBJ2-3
CASSLGTSGGVGTDTQYF
TGTGCCAGCAGCCTCGGGACTAGCGGGGGGGTTGGCACAGATACGCAGTATTTT
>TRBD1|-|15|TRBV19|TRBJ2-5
CASSRPRQGGETQYF
TGTGCCAGTAGCCGACCCCGACAGGGTGGTGAGACCCAGTACTTC
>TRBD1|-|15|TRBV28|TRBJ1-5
CASSQTPGTGQPQHF
TGTGCCAGCAGCCAAACCCCCGGGACAGGTCAGCCCCAGCATTTT
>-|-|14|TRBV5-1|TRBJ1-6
CASSLPGDNSPLHF
TGCGCCAGCAGCTTGCCAGGCGATAATTCACCCCTCCACTTT
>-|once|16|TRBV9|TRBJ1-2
CASSGRNSEGRGGYTF
TGTGCCAGCAGCGGCCGAAATTCAGAGGGTCGAGGTGGCTACACCTTC
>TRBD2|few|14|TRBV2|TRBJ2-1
CASSLAASYNEQFF
TGTGCCAGCTCACTAGCGGCCTCCTACAATGAGCAGTTCTTC
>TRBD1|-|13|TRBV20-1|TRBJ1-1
CSASRTGGTEAFF
TGCAGTGCTAGTCGGACAGGGGGTACTGAAGCTTTCTTT
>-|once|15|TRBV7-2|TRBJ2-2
CASSLNTVNTGELFF
TGTGCCAGCAGCTTAAATACGGTGAACACCGGGGAGCTGTTTTTT
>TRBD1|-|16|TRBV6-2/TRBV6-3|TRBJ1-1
CASSYHPRGQGGKAFF
TGTGCCAGCAGTTACCACCCCCGCGGACAGGGGGGGAAAGCTTTCTTT
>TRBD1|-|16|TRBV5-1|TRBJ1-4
CASSLDFGTANEKLFF
TGCGCCAGCAGCTTGGATTTTGGGACAGCAAATGAAAAACTGTTTTTT
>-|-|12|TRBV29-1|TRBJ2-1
CSVGLVGSEQFF
TGCAGCGTTGGACTCGTCGGGTCCGAGCAGTTCTTC
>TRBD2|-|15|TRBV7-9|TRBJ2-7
CASSLLAGSSYEQYF
TGTGCCAGCAGCTTACTAGCGGGGAGCTCCTACGAGCAGTACTTC
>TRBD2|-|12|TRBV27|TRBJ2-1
CASWTSYNEQFF
TGTGCCAGCTGGACTAGCTACAATGAGCAGTTCTTC
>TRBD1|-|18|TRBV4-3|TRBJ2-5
CASSQDLRGQALQETQYF
TGCGCCAGCAGCCAAGATCTACGAGGACAGGCCCTTCAAGAGACCCAGTACTTC
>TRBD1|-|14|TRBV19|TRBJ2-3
CASSIDRGTDTQYF
TGTGCCAGTAGTATTGACAGGGGAACAGATACGCAGTATTTT
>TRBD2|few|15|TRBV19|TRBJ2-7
CASTLSSGPSYEQYF
TGTGCCAGTACTCTATCTAGCGGGCCGTCCTACGAGCAGTACTTC
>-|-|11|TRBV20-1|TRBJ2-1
CSAAHMNEQFF
TGCAGTGCCGCCCACATGAATGAGCAGTTCTTC
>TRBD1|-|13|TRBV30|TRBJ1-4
CAWGDRGNEKLFF
TGTGCCTGGGGGGACAGGGGCAATGAAAAACTGTTTTTT
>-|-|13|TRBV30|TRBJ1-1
CAWSTPLNTEAFF
TGTGCCTGGAGTACACCTTTGAACACTGAAGCTTTCTTT
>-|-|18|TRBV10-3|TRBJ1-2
CAISEFTGRVWDYYGYTF
TGTGCCATCAGTGAGTTTACGGGCAGGGTTTGGGACTACTATGGCTACACCTTC
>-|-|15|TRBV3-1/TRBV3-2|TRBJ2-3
CASSLGTLSTDTQYF
TGTGCCAGCAGCCTCGGGACTTTGAGCACAGATACGCAGTATTTT
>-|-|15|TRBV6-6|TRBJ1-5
CASSSVQGSNQPQHF
TGTGCCAGCAGTTCCGTACAGGGTAGCAATCAGCCCCAGCATTTT
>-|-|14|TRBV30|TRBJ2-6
CAWTGVSGANVLTF
TGTGCCTGGACAGGGGTCTCGGGGGCCAACGTCCTGACTTTC
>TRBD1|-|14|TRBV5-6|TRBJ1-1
CASSPDRVNTEAFF
TGTGCCAGCAGCCCTGACAGGGTGAACACTGAAGCTTTCTTT
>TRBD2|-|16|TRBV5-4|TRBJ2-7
CASSPRGGGSAYEQYF
TGTGCCAGCAGCCCCCGGGGGGGTGGGTCGGCCTACGAGCAGTACTTC
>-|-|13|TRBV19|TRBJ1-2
CASRYGLNYGYTF
TGTGCCAGTAGGTACGGACTTAACTATGGCTACACCTTC
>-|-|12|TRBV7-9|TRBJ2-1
CASSSRVGLGFF
TGTGCCAGCAGCTCCCGGGTGGGACTCGGGTTCTTC
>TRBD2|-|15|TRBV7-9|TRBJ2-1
CASSRGGSSYNEQFF
TGTGCCAGCAGCCGGGGGGGCTCGTCCTACAATGAGCAGTTCTTC
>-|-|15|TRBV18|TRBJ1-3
CASSTTISEGNTIYF
TGTGCCAGCTCTACGACAATTTCGGAAGGAAACACCATATATTTT
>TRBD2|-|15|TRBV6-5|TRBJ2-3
CASKGSSGGTDTQYF
TGTGCCAGCAAAGGATCTAGCGGGGGCACAGATACGCAGTATTTT
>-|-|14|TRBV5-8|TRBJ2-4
CASSEQGKKNIQYF
TGTGCCAGCAGCGAACAGGGAAAAAAAAACATTCAGTACTTC
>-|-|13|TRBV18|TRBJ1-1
CASSPNWNTEAFF
TGTGCCAGCTCACCTAACTGGAACACTGAAGCTTTCTTT
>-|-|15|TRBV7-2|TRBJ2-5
CASSSQSGTLGTQYF
TGTGCCAGCAGCTCCCAGTCCGGGACACTAGGAACCCAGTACTTC
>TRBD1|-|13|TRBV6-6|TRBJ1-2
CASRGGQGAGYTF
TGTGCCAGCAGGGGGGGACAGGGTGCTGGCTACACCTTC
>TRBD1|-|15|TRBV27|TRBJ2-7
CASSLLRTGRYEQYF
TGTGCCAGCAGTTTACTCAGGACAGGCCGCTACGAGCAGTACTTC
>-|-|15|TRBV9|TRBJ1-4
CASSQGGRVGEKLFF
TGTGCCAGCAGCCAAGGGGGTAGGGTTGGTGAAAAACTGTTTTTT
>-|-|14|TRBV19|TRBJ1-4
CASSMETGNEKLFF
TGTGCCAGTAGTATGGAGACTGGTAATGAAAAACTGTTTTTT
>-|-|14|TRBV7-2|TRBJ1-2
CASSLSPNNYGYTF
TGTGCCAGCAGCTTATCTCCTAATAACTATGGCTACACCTTC
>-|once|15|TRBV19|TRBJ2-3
CASSLSAGPTDTQYF
TGTGCCAGTAGTCTGTCGGCTGGGCCCACAGATACGCAGTATTTT
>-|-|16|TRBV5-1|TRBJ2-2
CASSSQEGLWTGELFF
TGCGCCAGCAGCTCACAGGAGGGGCTTTGGACCGGGGAGCTGTTTTTT
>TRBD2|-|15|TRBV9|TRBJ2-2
CASSPGPGGTGELFF
TGTGCCAGCAGCCCCGGGCCGGGGGGCACCGGGGAGCTGTTTTTT
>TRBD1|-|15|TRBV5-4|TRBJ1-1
CASSLTGTGDSEAFF
TGTGCCAGCAGCCTAACAGGGACAGGGGACTCTGAAGCTTTCTTT
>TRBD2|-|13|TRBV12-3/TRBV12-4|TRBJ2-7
CASSNLPGGEQYF
TGTGCCAGCAGTAACCTTCCGGGGGGAGAGCAGTACTTC
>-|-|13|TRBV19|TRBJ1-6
CASSIGMNSPLHF
TGTGCCAGTAGTATCGGGATGAATTCACCCCTCCACTTT
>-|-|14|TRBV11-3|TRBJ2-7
CASSLHRASGEQYF
TGTGCCAGCAGCTTACACAGGGCCTCCGGCGAGCAGTACTTC
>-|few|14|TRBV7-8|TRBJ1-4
CASSLNRVGEKLFF
TGTGCCAGCAGCTTGAACAGGGTTGGGGAAAAACTGTTTTTT
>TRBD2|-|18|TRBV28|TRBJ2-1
CASSSPHIAGDYYNEQFF
TGTGCCAGCAGTTCACCCCACATAGCGGGAGATTACTACAATGAGCAGTTCTTC
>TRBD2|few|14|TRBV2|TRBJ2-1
CAIAPGLAGDEQFF
TGTGCCATTGCCCCGGGACTAGCGGGGGATGAGCAGTTCTTC
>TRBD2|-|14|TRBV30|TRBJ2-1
CAGTSGVMDNEQFF
TGTGCCGGAACTAGCGGGGTTATGGACAATGAGCAGTTCTTC
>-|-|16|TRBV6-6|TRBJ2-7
CASGPGGRATTYEQYF
TGTGCCAGCGGCCCGGGTGGTCGAGCCACTACCTACGAGCAGTACTTC
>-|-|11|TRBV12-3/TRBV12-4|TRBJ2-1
CASSSGNEQFF
TGTGCCAGCAGTTCGGGGAACGAGCAGTTCTTC